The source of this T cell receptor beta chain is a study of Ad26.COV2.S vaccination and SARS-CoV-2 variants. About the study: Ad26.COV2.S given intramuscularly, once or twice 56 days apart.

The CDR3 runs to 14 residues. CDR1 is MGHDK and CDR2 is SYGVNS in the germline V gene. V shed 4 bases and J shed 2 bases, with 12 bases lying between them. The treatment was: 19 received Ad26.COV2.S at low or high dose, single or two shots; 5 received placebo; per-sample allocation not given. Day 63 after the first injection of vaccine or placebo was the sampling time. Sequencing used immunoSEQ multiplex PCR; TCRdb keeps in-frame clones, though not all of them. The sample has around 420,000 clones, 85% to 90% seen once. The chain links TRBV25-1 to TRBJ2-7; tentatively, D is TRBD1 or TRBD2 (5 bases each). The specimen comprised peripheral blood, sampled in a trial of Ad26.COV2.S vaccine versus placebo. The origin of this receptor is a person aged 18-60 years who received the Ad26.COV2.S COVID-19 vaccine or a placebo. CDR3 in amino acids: CASSGGGLTYEQYF. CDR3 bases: TGTGCCAGCAGTGGGGGCGGGCTGACCTACGAGCAGTACTTC.